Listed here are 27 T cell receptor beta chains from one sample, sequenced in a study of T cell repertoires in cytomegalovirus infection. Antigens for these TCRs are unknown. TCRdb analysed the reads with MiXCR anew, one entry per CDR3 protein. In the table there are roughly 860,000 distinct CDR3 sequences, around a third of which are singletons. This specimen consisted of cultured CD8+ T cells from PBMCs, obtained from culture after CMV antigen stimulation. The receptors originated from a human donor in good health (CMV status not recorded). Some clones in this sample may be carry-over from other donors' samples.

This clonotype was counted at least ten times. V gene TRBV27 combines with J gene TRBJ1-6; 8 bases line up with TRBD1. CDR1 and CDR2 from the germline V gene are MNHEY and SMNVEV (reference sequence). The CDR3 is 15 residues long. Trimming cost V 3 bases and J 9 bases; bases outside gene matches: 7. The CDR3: CASSFQGALVSPLHF. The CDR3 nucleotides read TGTGCCAGCAGTTTCCAGGGGGCGCTTGTTTCACCCCTCCACTTT.

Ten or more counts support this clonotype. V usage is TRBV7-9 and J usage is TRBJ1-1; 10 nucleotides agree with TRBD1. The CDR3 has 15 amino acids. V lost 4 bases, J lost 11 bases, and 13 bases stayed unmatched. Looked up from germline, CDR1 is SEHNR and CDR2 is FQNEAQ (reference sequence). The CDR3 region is CASSSSDEPGQGAFF. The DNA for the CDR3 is TGTGCCAGCAGCTCGTCGGACGAACCGGGACAGGGGGCTTTCTTT.

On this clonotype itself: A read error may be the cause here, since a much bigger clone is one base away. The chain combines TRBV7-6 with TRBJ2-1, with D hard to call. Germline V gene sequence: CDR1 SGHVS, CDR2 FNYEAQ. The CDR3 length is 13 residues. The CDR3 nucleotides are TGTGTCAGCAGCTTGCTAGTCGTGAGTGAGCAGTTCTTC. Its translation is CVSSLLVVSEQFF.

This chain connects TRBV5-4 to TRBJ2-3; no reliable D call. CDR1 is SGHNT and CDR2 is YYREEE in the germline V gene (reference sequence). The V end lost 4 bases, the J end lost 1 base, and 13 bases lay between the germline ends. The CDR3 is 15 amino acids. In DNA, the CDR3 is TGTGCCAGCAGCGATAGAGGTCTAGGCACAGATACGCAGTATTTT. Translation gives CASSDRGLGTDTQYF.

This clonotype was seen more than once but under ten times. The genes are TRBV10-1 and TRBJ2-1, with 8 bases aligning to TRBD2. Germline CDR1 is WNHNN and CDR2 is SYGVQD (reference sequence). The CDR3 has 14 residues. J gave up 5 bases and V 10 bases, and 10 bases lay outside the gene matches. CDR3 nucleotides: TGCGCCACCCGCGGGGGGCTTCTCGACAATGAGCAGTTCTTC. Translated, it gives CATRGGLLDNEQFF.

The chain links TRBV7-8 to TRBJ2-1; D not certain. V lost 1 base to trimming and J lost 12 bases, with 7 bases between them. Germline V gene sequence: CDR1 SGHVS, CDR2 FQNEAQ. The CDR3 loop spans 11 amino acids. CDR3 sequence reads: CASSLGLLQFF. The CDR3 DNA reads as TGTGCCAGCAGCTTAGGTTTGCTGCAGTTCTTC.

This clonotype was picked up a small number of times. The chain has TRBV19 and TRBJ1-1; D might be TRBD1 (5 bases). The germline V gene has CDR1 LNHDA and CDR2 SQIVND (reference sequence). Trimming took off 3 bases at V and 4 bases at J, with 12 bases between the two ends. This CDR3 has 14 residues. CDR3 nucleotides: TGTGCCAGTAGTATCTCTCCAGGGTCCACTGAAGCTTTCTTT. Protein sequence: CASSISPGSTEAFF.

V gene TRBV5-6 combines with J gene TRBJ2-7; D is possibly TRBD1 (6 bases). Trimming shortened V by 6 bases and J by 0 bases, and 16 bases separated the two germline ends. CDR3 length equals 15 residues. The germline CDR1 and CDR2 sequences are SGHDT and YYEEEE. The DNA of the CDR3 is TGTGCCAGCAAAATCGGTACAGGGTACTCCTACGAGCAGTACGTC. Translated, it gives CASKIGTGYSYEQYV.

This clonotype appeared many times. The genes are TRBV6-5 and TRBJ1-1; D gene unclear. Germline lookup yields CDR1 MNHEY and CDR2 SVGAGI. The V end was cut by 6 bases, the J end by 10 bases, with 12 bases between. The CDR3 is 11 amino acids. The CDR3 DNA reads TGTGCCAGCAGAAGTGGGTGGACAGCTTTCTTT. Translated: CASRSGWTAFF.

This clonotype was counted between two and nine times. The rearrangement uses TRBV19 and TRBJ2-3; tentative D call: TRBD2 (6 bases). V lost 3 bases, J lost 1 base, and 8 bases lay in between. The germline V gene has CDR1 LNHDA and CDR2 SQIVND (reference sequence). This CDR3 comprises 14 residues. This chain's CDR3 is CASSMGGGTDTQYF. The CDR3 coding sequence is TGTGCCAGTAGTATGGGGGGTGGCACAGATACGCAGTATTTT.

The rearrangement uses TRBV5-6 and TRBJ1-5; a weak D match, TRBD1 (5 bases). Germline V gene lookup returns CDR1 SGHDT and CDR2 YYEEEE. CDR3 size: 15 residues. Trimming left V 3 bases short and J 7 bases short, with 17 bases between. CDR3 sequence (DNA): TGTGCCAGCAGCTGGGGGACTTCGTCGGCGCAGCCCCAGCATTTT. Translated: CASSWGTSSAQPQHF.

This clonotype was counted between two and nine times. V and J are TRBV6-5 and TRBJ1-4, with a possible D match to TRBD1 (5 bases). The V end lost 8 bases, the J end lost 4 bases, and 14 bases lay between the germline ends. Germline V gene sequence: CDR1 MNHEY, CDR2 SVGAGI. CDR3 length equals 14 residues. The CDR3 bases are TGTGCCAGCGGGATCACAGGTTTTAATGAAAAACTGTTTTTT. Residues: CASGITGFNEKLFF.

For the CDR3, the DNA is TGTGCCAGCAGCTTCGGGACTAGCAGCACAGATACGCAGTATTTT. Its translation: CASSFGTSSTDTQYF. The chain has TRBV5-4 and TRBJ2-3; 9 bases are a match to TRBD2. The CDR3 covers 15 residues. CDR1 and CDR2 (germline): SGHNT, YYREEE (reference sequence). V lost 2 bases, J lost 0 bases, and 1 base stayed unmatched.

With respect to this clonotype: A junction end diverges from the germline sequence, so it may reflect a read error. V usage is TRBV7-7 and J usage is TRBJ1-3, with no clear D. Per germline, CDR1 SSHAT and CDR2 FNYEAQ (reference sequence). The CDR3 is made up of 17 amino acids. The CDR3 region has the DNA TGTGCTAGCAGCCTATTCGACACCGGGAAATCTGGAAACACCATATATTTT. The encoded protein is CASSLFDTGKSGNTIYF.

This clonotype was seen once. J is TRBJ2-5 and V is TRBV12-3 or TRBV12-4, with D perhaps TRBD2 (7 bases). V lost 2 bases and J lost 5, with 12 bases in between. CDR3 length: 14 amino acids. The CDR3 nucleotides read TGTGCCAGCAGTTTATACGGGGGGCGGGAGACCCAGTACTTC. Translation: CASSLYGGRETQYF.

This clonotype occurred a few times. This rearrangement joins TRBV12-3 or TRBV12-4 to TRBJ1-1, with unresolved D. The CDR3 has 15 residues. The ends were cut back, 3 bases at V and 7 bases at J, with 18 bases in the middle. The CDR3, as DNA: TGTGCCAGCAGTTTCTCCTTAAACAGTCCGATTGAAGCTTTCTTT. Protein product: CASSFSLNSPIEAFF.

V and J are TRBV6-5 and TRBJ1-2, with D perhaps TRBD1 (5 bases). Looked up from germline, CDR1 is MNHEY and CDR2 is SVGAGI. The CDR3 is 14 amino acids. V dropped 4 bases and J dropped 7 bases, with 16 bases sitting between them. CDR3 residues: CASSLLTDPFGYTF. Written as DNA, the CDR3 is TGTGCCAGCAGTTTGTTGACAGATCCCTTTGGCTACACCTTC.

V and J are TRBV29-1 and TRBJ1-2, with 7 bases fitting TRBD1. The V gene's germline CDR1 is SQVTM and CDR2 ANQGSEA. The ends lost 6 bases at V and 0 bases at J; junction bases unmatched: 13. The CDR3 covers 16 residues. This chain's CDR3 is CSVPDRDSASNYGYTF. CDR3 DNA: TGCAGCGTCCCAGACCGGGACAGTGCCTCTAACTATGGCTACACCTTC.

The CDR3 reads CASSYHTTGQGYNEQFF. CDR3 bases: TGTGCCAGCAGTTATCACACGACAGGGCAGGGATACAATGAGCAGTTCTTC. The chain is built from TRBV6-1 and TRBJ2-1; 7 bases fit TRBD1. Germline V lookup: CDR1 MNHNS, CDR2 SASEGT. There are 17 residues in the CDR3. The trim removed 5 bases at V and 4 bases at J, leaving 14 bases unmatched.

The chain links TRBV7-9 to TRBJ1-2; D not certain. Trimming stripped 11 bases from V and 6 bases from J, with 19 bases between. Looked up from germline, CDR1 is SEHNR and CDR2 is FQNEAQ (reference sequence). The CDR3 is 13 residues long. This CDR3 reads CASHHDTADGYTF. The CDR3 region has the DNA TGTGCCTCACACCACGACACTGCTGATGGCTACACCTTC.

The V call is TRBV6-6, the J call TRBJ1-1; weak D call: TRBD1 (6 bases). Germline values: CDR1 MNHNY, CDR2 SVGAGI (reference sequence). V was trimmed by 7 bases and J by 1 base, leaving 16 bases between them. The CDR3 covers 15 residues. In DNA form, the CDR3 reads TGTGCCAGCATCGGAGGGGGAATCGGGAACACTGAAGCTTTCTTT. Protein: CASIGGGIGNTEAFF.

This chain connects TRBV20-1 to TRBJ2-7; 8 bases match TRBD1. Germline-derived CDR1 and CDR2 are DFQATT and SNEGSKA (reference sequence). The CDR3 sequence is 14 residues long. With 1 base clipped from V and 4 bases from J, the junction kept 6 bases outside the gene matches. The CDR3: CSARVIGQGYEQYV. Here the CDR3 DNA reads TGCAGTGCTAGAGTTATCGGACAGGGATACGAGCAGTACGTC.

DNA for the CDR3: TGTGCCAGCAGTGGCCGGACAATCAATGGCTACACCTTC. Its protein product is CASSGRTINGYTF. This chain connects TRBV2 to TRBJ1-2; tentative D call: TRBD1 (5 bases). Per the germline V gene, CDR1 is SNHLY and CDR2 is FYNNEI. The CDR3 length is 13 residues. V lost 4 bases to trimming and J lost 6 bases, with 12 bases between them. Complete variable domain (other parts from reference TRBV2 and TRBJ1-2): EPEVTQTPSHQVTQMGQEVILRCVPISNHLYFYWYRQILGQKVEFLVSFYNNEISEKSEIFDDQFSVERPDGSNFTLKIRSTKLEDSAMYFCASSGRTINGYTFGSGTRLTVV.

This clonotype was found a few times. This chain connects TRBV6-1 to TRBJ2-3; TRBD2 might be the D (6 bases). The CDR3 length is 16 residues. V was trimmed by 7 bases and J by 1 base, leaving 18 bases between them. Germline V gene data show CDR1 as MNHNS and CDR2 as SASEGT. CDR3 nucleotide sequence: TGTGCCAGCATCTTTAGACGGGACTCTGGCACAGATACGCAGTATTTT. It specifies CASIFRRDSGTDTQYF.

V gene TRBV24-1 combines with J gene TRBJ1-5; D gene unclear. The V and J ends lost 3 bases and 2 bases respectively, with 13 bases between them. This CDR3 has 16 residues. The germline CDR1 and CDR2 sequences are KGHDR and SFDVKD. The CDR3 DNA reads TGTGCCACCAGTGATGCTGACGGGTTTGGCAATCAGCCCCAGCATTTT. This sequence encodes CATSDADGFGNQPQHF.

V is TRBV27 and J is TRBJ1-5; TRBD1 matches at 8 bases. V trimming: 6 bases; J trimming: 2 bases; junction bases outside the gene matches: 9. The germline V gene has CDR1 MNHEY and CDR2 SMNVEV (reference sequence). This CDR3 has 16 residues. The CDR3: CASSFRGQVGNQPQHF. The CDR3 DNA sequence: TGTGCCAGCAGCTTCCGGGGACAGGTGGGCAATCAGCCCCAGCATTTT.

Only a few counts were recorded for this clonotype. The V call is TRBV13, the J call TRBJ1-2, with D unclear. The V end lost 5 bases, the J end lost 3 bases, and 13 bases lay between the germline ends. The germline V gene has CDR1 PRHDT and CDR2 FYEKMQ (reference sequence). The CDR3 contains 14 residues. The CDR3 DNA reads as TGTGCCAGCAGCCCCGACCGGAGGGACTATGGCTACACCTTC. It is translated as CASSPDRRDYGYTF.